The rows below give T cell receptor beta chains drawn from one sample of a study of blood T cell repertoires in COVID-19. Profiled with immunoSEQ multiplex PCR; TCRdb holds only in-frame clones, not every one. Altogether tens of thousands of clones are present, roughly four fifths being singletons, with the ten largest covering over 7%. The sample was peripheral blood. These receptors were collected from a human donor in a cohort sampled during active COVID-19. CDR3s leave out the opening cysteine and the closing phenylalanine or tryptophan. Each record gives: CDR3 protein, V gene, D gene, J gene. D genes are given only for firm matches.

cdr3_aa: ASSPLLNTGELF
v_call: TRBV5-4
d_call: NA
j_call: TRBJ2-2

cdr3_aa: ASRRSAGGQETQY
v_call: TRBV5-1
d_call: TRBD2
j_call: TRBJ2-5

cdr3_aa: ASSEQGGGYGYT
v_call: TRBV6-1
d_call: TRBD1
j_call: TRBJ1-2

cdr3_aa: ASSWPGVNTQY
v_call: TRBV7-9
d_call: NA
j_call: TRBJ2-3

cdr3_aa: ASSRTAGGGATASYEQY
v_call: TRBV4-2
d_call: NA
j_call: TRBJ2-7

cdr3_aa: ASSLQGASQETQY
v_call: TRBV5-1
d_call: TRBD1
j_call: TRBJ2-5

cdr3_aa: ASTRGLPYNEQF
v_call: TRBV6-5
d_call: NA
j_call: TRBJ2-1

cdr3_aa: ATSRSGVASTDTQY
v_call: TRBV24-1
d_call: NA
j_call: TRBJ2-3

cdr3_aa: ASAVGANYGYT
v_call: TRBV19
d_call: NA
j_call: TRBJ1-2

cdr3_aa: ASSLNGGTGNTIY
v_call: TRBV7-3
d_call: NA
j_call: TRBJ1-3

cdr3_aa: ASSLAGVDGYT
v_call: TRBV5-4
d_call: NA
j_call: TRBJ1-2

cdr3_aa: ASSSLLNTGELF
v_call: TRBV7-8
d_call: NA
j_call: TRBJ2-2

cdr3_aa: ASSRLTGAYGYT
v_call: TRBV6-5
d_call: NA
j_call: TRBJ1-2

cdr3_aa: ASSQAGTREYEQY
v_call: TRBV4-3
d_call: NA
j_call: TRBJ2-7

cdr3_aa: ASSLSQTNTGELF
v_call: TRBV7-9
d_call: NA
j_call: TRBJ2-2